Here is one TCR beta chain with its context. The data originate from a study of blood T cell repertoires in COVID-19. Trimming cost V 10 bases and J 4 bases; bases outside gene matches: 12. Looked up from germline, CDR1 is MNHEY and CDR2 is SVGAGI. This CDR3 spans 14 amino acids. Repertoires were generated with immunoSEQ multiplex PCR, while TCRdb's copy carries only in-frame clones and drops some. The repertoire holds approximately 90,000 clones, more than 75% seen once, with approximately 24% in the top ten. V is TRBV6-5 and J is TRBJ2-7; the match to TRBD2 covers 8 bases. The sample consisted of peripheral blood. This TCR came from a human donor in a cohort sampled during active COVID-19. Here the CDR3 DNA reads TGTGCCACAAGCACCCTAGCGGGCATATACGAGCAGTACTTC. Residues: CATSTLAGIYEQYF.